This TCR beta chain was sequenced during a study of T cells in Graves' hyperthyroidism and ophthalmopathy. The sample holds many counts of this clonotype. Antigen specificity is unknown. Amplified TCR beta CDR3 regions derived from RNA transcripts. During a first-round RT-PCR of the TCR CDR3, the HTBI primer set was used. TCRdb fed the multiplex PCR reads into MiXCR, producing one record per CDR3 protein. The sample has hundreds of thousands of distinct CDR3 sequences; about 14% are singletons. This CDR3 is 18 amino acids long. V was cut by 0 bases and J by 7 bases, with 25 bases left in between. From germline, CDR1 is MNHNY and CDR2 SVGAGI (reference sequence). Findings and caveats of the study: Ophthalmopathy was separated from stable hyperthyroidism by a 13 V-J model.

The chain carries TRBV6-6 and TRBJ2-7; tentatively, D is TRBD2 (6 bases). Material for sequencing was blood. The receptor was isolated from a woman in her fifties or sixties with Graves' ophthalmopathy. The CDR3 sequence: CASSYSSGRTPLLREQYF. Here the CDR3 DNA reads TGTGCCAGCAGTTACTCGTCCGGGAGAACCCCCCTACTTCGGGAGCAGTACTTC.